This TCR beta chain was identified during a study of Ad26.COV2.S vaccination and SARS-CoV-2 variants (dated by TCRdb to the early 2020s). Concerning the study at large: Donors in the vaccine arm were drawn from COV1001, a phase I-IIa trial of Ad26.COV2.S in healthy adults that was multicentre, randomized, double-blind and placebo-controlled. Participants in the trial were split at random into five groups of five each, receiving low-dose or high-dose Ad26.COV2.S once or twice, or else placebo on both occasions. The specificity and breadth of SARS-CoV-2-reactive T cell receptors after Ad26.COV2.S vaccination were assessed by TCRbeta repertoire sequencing. The TCR-sequenced set comprised approximately 32 samples: some 19 Ad26.COV2.S vaccine recipients, 5 placebo recipients and 8 SARS-CoV-2 convalescent individuals. Throughout the experiments and outcome assessment, investigators stayed blinded to trial group allocation. Ad26.COV2.S was administered intramuscularly at 5 x 10^10 or 1 x 10^11 viral particles, either as a single shot or as two shots given 56 days apart. What the authors observed across the whole study: The study lacked the statistical power to compare responses across vaccine doses or regimens. Ad26.COV2.S recipients had higher spike-specific TCR breadth than placebo recipients (P = 0.0014). Vaccine and placebo recipients had comparable non-spike TCR breadth, which fits with the vaccine containing only spike. Substantial breadth of spike-specific CD8+ and CD4+ T cell responses was reported after vaccination. The authors noted that total T cell responses may have been underestimated by the TCR breadth and depth analyses.

The immunoSEQ Assay was the method used to sequence TCRbeta CDR3 regions. After extraction, genomic DNA underwent amplification by bias-controlled multiplex PCR, followed by high-throughput sequencing. The paper's processing steps were these. To quantify the absolute abundance of each unique TCRbeta CDR3 region, sequences were collapsed and filtered. Usable DNA was measured by amplifying reference genes present in all nucleated cells, and TCRbeta template counts were normalized to that usable DNA to estimate T cell fraction. Repertoire TCRs were annotated as SARS-CoV-2-specific when V gene, CDR3 amino acid sequence and J gene were exactly matched to a known reactive TCR set. The reference SARS-CoV-2 TCR set came from MIRA and was filtered for enrichment in COVID-19-positive ImmuneCODE repertoires, removing public or cross-reactive TCRs. Using the MIRA antigens, annotated TCRs were further analysed by specific ORF or by position within an ORF. Breadth was defined as annotated unique rearrangements over total unique productive rearrangements; depth was the summed frequency of those rearrangements. Two-sided Wilcoxon rank-sum tests were used to compare TCR breadth between groups. TCRdb carries this immuneACCESS record with in-frame sequences only. Its versions omit some clonotypes, under half of them owing to an unresolved V gene in the studies checked, with the rest unexplained. For V, J and clone size, that table is used; D and trimming come from the DNA. The sample contains more than 300,000 clones, 88% of them found a single time. 6.4% of the sample lies in the top ten.

The sample's treatment or condition label, decoded: around 19 received Ad26.COV2.S at low or high dose, single or two shots; 5 received placebo; per-sample allocation not given. Repertoires of vaccine and placebo recipients were sequenced from samples collected on day 63 after the first injection. Cohort 1b enrolled about 25 adults aged 18-55 years at a single site in Boston, USA, between 29 July and 7 August 2020. Ad26.COV2.S was a replication-incompetent adenovirus type 26 vector that expressed a prefusion-stabilized SARS-CoV-2 spike protein derived from the original Wuhan strain. Notes on this clone: The antigen it binds to is not known. Base qualities are not at hand, and no much larger clone is one base apart.

CDR1 SGHRS and CDR2 YFSETQ were looked up in the germline V gene. The CDR3 holds 14 amino acids from the cysteine to the phenylalanine. Here the CDR3 DNA is all that survives: 42 bases in frame from base 1. V is pruned by 1 base and J by 3 bases, leaving 2 bases of the junction without a gene match. The rearranged chain carries TRBV5-1 and TRBJ2-3, with 7 bases matching TRBD1. Here the sequenced sample was peripheral blood, taken in a trial of Ad26.COV2.S vaccine versus placebo. This receptor was taken from a person aged 18-60 years who received the Ad26.COV2.S COVID-19 vaccine or a placebo. The encoded CDR3 is CASSLTDRTDTQYF. The DNA is TGCGCCAGCAGCTTGACGGACAGGACAGATACGCAGTATTTT.